Described below is a single T cell receptor (beta chain) sequence and its context. This specimen belongs to a study of blood T cell repertoires in COVID-19. The wider study: COVID-19 samples collected from the United States, Italy and Spain covered acute and convalescent phases.

Using immunoSEQ multiplex PCR, the repertoire was profiled, and TCRdb retains in-frame clones only, with some absent. Of roughly 42,000 clones in the sample, roughly 88% are singletons; the top ten hold over 3.5%. The material sequenced was peripheral blood. The origin of this receptor is a human donor in a cohort sampled during active COVID-19.

The CDR3 loop reads CASSAARTGGGYGYTF. CDR3 nucleotide sequence: TGTGCCAGCAGTGCCGCTCGGACAGGGGGTGGGTATGGCTACACCTTC. This chain uses TRBV28 with TRBJ1-2; TRBD1 aligns across 10 bases. The germline V gene has CDR1 MDHEN and CDR2 SYDVKM. Unmatched junction bases numbered 11, after V lost 5 bases and J lost 5 bases. This CDR3 is 16 amino acids long.